What follows are 30 T cell receptor beta chains derived from one specimen sequenced in a study of T cells in Graves' hyperthyroidism and ophthalmopathy. From RNA transcripts, TCR beta CDR3 regions were amplified. The primer set for the first-round RT-PCR of the TCR CDR3 was HTBI. Each CDR3 protein gets one entry after TCRdb re-called the multiplex PCR reads with MiXCR. The sample includes about 320,000 distinct CDR3 sequences, roughly 17% of them seen just once. Source material: blood. These receptors were obtained from a young man with Graves' hyperthyroidism.

This clonotype was detected many times. The chain is built from TRBV9 and TRBJ2-7; D is undetermined. CDR1 is SGDLS, CDR2 YYNGEE, per germline. Deletions cut 4 bases from V and 0 bases from J, with 17 bases between. The CDR3 is 16 residues long. This CDR3 reads CASSPNPGASSYEQYF. The CDR3 nucleotides read TGTGCCAGCAGCCCGAATCCAGGTGCCAGCTCCTACGAGCAGTACTTC. Full variable domain (remainder filled in from reference TRBV9 and TRBJ2-7): DSGVTQTPKHLITATGQRVTLRCSPRSGDLSVYWYQQSLDQGLQFLIQYYNGEERAKGNILERFSAQQFPDLHSELNLSSLELGDSALYFCASSPNPGASSYEQYFGPGTRLTVT.

Ten or more counts support this clonotype. CDR3 region: CASSGQGAGRDTQYF. In DNA, the CDR3 is TGTGCCAGCAGTGGACAGGGGGCAGGAAGAGATACGCAGTATTTT. The chain is built from TRBV2 and TRBJ2-3; 10 bases map to TRBD1. Germline assignment: CDR1 SNHLY and CDR2 FYNNEI. This CDR3 contains 15 residues. V lost 4 bases to trimming and J lost 5 bases; unmatched junction nucleotides: 6.

To note about this clonotype: Mismatch with germline at one junction end may stem from a read error. This chain connects TRBV5-1 to TRBJ2-3; no definite D call. Per the germline V gene, CDR1 is SGHRS and CDR2 is YFSETQ. The CDR3 totals 15 residues. Here the CDR3 DNA reads TGTGCCAGCAGCTTCTGGACCACGGAGACAGATACGCAGTATTTT. It encodes CASSFWTTETDTQYF.

This clonotype was observed many times. This chain joins TRBV20-1 and TRBJ2-3, with D perhaps TRBD1 (5 bases). Germline V gives CDR1 DFQATT, CDR2 SNEGSKA (reference sequence). V was shortened by 3 bases and J by 5 bases, with 15 bases between the two germline ends. The CDR3 covers 14 residues. CDR3: CSASGAPQGDTQYF. DNA for the CDR3: TGCAGTGCTAGTGGCGCCCCTCAGGGAGATACGCAGTATTTT.

The chain carries TRBV28 and TRBJ1-4; D might be TRBD1 (5 bases). CDR3 size: 14 residues. Germline V gene sequence: CDR1 MDHEN, CDR2 SYDVKM. V was trimmed by 2 bases and J by 4 bases, leaving 8 bases between them. CDR3 loop: CASSLVGVNEKLFF. The CDR3, as DNA: TGTGCCAGCAGTTTAGTAGGGGTTAATGAAAAACTGTTTTTT.

The rearrangement joins TRBV30 to TRBJ1-2; TRBD1 is a possible D gene (5 bases). The length of the CDR3 is 19 residues. V dropped 0 bases and J dropped 1 base, with 24 bases sitting between them. CDR1 and CDR2 from the germline V gene are GTSNPN and SVGIG (reference sequence). The DNA for the CDR3 is TGTGCCTGGAGTGTCGCTCCCGGGACTCAGGGCGGTCTTAACTATGGCTACACCTTC. This codes for CAWSVAPGTQGGLNYGYTF.

The CDR3 nucleotides are TGTGCCAGCAGCCAACAGGGGGAGGACACTGAAGCTTTCTTT. Protein sequence: CASSQQGEDTEAFF. The chain links TRBV7-3 to TRBJ1-1; TRBD1 agrees at 8 bases. Looked up from germline, CDR1 is SGHTA and CDR2 is FQGTGA. The V segment lost 5 bases and the J segment 3 bases; nucleotides outside the gene matches: 5. CDR3 length equals 14 residues.

The CDR3 region has the DNA TGTGCCAGCAGCCCACCGGGACTCCGGGTCTTGGATGAGCAGTTCTTC. It is translated as CASSPPGLRVLDEQFF. The J gene is TRBJ2-1, the V gene TRBV5-5; TRBD2 is a possible D gene (6 bases). From germline, CDR1 is SGHKS and CDR2 YYEKEE (reference sequence). The CDR3 sequence is 16 residues long. V shed 4 bases and J shed 8 bases, with 22 bases lying between them.

About this clonotype: A read error is possible here, since a much larger clone lies one base away. The chain uses TRBV5-1 and TRBJ2-7, with D perhaps matching TRBD2 (5 bases). Trimming stripped 4 bases from V and 9 bases from J, with 20 bases between. The CDR3 contains 14 residues. CDR1 and CDR2 (germline): SGHRS, YFSETQ. CDR3: CASSARLGGPGQYF. The CDR3 nucleotides are TGCGCCAGCAGCGCCCGCCTGGGCGGGCCCGGGCAGTACTTC.

This clonotype has only one observation. The chain links TRBV3-1 to TRBJ2-7, with a possible D match to TRBD1 (6 bases). V shed 1 base and J shed 5 bases, with 12 bases lying between them. Per the germline V gene, CDR1 is LGHDT and CDR2 is YNNKEL (reference sequence). CDR3 length equals 14 residues. CDR3 nucleotide sequence: TGTGCCAGCAGCCAAGCCGGACAGTTGAACGAGCAGTACTTC. Its translation is CASSQAGQLNEQYF.

This chain uses TRBV4-1 with TRBJ1-5; no firm D call. Germline CDR1 is MGHRA and CDR2 is YSYEKL. The CDR3 spans 15 residues. V was pared by 0 bases and J by 5 bases, with 11 bases between. CDR3 nucleotide sequence: TGCGCCAGCAGCCAAGATGGCTTGGGGTATCAGCCCCAGCATTTT. It translates to CASSQDGLGYQPQHF.

This clonotype was seen repeatedly, ten times or more. The chain employs TRBV11-2 and TRBJ1-1, with D tentatively TRBD1 (5 bases). V was pared by 5 bases and J by 1 base, with 17 bases between. The V gene's germline CDR1 is SGHAT and CDR2 FQNNGV. The CDR3 length is 16 residues. CDR3 nucleotides: TGTGCCAGCAGCCATCCTTGGGGCGGTAAGAACACTGAAGCTTTCTTT. This sequence encodes CASSHPWGGKNTEAFF.

This clonotype was detected many times. This sequence joins TRBV27 and TRBJ1-1; D might be TRBD1 (6 bases). The germline gives CDR1 MNHEY, CDR2 SMNVEV (reference sequence). CDR3 length: 17 amino acids. The V end lost 2 bases, the J end lost 1 base, and 17 bases lay between the germline ends. The DNA of the CDR3 is TGTGCCAGCAGTTTAGGCTCTTCGACAGGTTGGAACACTGAAGCTTTCTTT. It yields the protein CASSLGSSTGWNTEAFF.

This clonotype was recorded many times. The V call is TRBV27, the J call TRBJ2-5, with 10 nucleotides matching TRBD2. The trim removed 3 bases at V and 5 bases at J, leaving 9 bases unmatched. The CDR3 covers 16 residues. CDR1 is MNHEY and CDR2 is SMNVEV in the germline V gene (reference sequence). The CDR3 loop is CASSFSASGSRETQYF. The CDR3 DNA sequence: TGTGCCAGCAGTTTTTCGGCTAGCGGGAGTAGGGAGACCCAGTACTTC.

In its sample, this clonotype was seen a few times. The gene calls are TRBV19 and TRBJ2-5; no definite D call. Trimming pared 1 base from V and 5 bases from J, leaving 8 bases between. Germline-derived CDR1 and CDR2 are LNHDA and SQIVND (reference sequence). The CDR3 runs to 13 residues. The CDR3 bases are TGTGCCAGTAGTATAGGTAATCGGGAGACCCAGTACTTC. It translates to CASSIGNRETQYF. The variable domain in full, completed from reference TRBV19 and TRBJ2-5, reads DGGITQSPKYLFRKEGQNVTLSCEQNLNHDAMYWYRQDPGQGLRLIYYSQIVNDFQKGDIAEGYSVSREKKESFPLTVTSAQKNPTAFYLCASSIGNRETQYFGPGTRLLVL.

This clonotype was recorded at least ten times. The chain combines TRBV5-1 with TRBJ2-3; 12 bases align to TRBD2. V lost 0 bases and J lost 5; bases outside the gene matches: 10. The CDR3 has 18 residues. The germline V gene has CDR1 SGHRS and CDR2 YFSETQ. DNA for the CDR3: TGCGCCAGCAGCTTGGCTGGGTGGACTAGCGGGAACGGAGATACGCAGTATTTT. Translation: CASSLAGWTSGNGDTQYF.

This clonotype was observed at least ten times. The chain employs TRBV7-9 and TRBJ2-3, with 7 nucleotides matching TRBD2. CDR3 length: 16 amino acids. Trimming removed 5 bases from V and 0 bases from J; junction bases left unmatched: 8. Germline V gene data show CDR1 as SEHNR and CDR2 as FQNEAQ (reference sequence). The chain's CDR3 is CASSGLSGISTDTQYF. For the CDR3, the DNA is TGTGCCAGCAGCGGCTTGAGCGGGATTAGCACAGATACGCAGTATTTT.

This clonotype was picked up a small number of times. The chain links TRBV5-4 to TRBJ2-5, with TRBD2 matching 8 bases. The CDR3 has 16 amino acids. CDR1 and CDR2 (germline): SGHNT, YYREEE (reference sequence). Trimming took 1 base from V and 1 from J; bases not matched to a gene: 6. The CDR3 DNA is TGTGCCAGCAGCTTGTGGGGTAGCGGGACCCAAGAGACCCAGTACTTC. Its translation: CASSLWGSGTQETQYF.

This clonotype was seen only a few times. The junction departs from germline at one end; a sequencing error may be responsible. The chain is built from TRBV12-3 or TRBV12-4 and TRBJ1-1; no reliable D call. The CDR3 contains 12 residues. CDR3 loop: CASSLEGTEALF. DNA of the CDR3: TGTGCCAGCAGTTTGGAGGGAACTGAAGCTCTCTTT.

This clonotype has ten or more counts. This chain connects TRBV13 to TRBJ2-7; D uncertain. CDR3 length: 12 amino acids. Trimming removed 6 bases from V and 3 bases from J, with 9 bases in between. The germline CDR1 and CDR2 sequences are PRHDT and FYEKMQ (reference sequence). The CDR3 sequence is CASSGRYYEQYF. The CDR3 DNA is TGTGCCAGCAGTGGCAGGTACTACGAGCAGTACTTC.

In its sample, this clonotype was seen a few times. A single base separates this from a much larger clone, so it may be a read error. This sequence joins TRBV2 and TRBJ1-5; maybe TRBD1 (6 bases). The CDR3 has 15 residues. V gave up 4 bases and J gave up 6 bases, with 16 bases separating them. CDR1 is SNHLY and CDR2 is FYNNEI in the germline V gene. Written as DNA, the CDR3 is TGTGCCAGCAGTGTTGGGGCCGGGGGCAGTCAGCCCCAGCATTTT. This sequence encodes CASSVGAGGSQPQHF. The whole variable domain, filled in from reference TRBV2 and TRBJ1-5, reads EPEVTQTPSHQVTQMGQEVILRCVPISNHLYFYWYRQILGQKVEFLVSFYNNEISEKSEIFDDQFSVERPDGSNFTLKIRSTKLEDSAMYFCASSVGAGGSQPQHFGDGTRLSIL.

This clonotype was detected ten times or more. The V and J genes are TRBV28 and TRBJ2-4; possibly TRBD1 or TRBD2 for D (5 bases each). CDR3 length equals 15 residues. Trimming took off 6 bases at V and 0 bases at J, with 12 bases between the two ends. Germline assignment: CDR1 MDHEN and CDR2 SYDVKM. The CDR3 sequence: CASRGVDLAKNIQYF. CDR3 DNA: TGTGCCAGCAGGGGGGTGGACCTAGCCAAAAACATTCAGTACTTC.

The sample holds many counts of this clonotype. J is TRBJ2-7 and V is TRBV5-6; no reliable D call. This CDR3 spans 14 amino acids. CDR1 SGHDT and CDR2 YYEEEE come from the germline V gene. Trimming stripped 3 bases from V and 4 bases from J, with 14 bases between. CDR3 loop: CASSWGFVAYEQYF. DNA of the CDR3: TGTGCCAGCAGCTGGGGTTTTGTGGCGTACGAGCAGTACTTC. Together with reference TRBV5-6 and TRBJ2-7, the CDR3 gives the full variable domain: DAGVTQSPTHLIKTRGQQVTLRCSPKSGHDTVSWYQQALGQGPQFIFQYYEEEERQRGNFPDRFSGHQFPNYSSELNVNALLLGDSALYLCASSWGFVAYEQYFGPGTRLTVT.

The table lists this clonotype with many counts. The chain joins TRBV7-3 to TRBJ2-7; no reliable D call. CDR3 size: 15 residues. The germline V gene encodes CDR1 SGHTA and CDR2 FQGTGA. V was clipped by 3 bases and J by 5 bases, with 17 bases between them. In DNA, the CDR3 is TGTGCCAGCAGCTTGTCCGGTCTTCGACAAGACGAGCAGTACTTC. Its protein product is CASSLSGLRQDEQYF.

The CDR3 nucleotides read TGTGCCTGGAGTGAGTTCTACCTGAACACCGGGGAGCTGTTTTTT. It yields the protein CAWSEFYLNTGELFF. J is TRBJ2-2 and V is TRBV30; D is unresolved. The CDR3 length is 15 residues. The V gene lost 1 base and the J gene lost 1 base, with 10 bases spanning the gap. Germline V CDR1 and CDR2: GTSNPN, SVGIG (reference sequence).

This clonotype was recorded many times. The chain uses TRBV5-1 and TRBJ2-7; the D is unclear. The CDR3 contains 12 residues. Germline CDR1 is SGHRS and CDR2 is YFSETQ. V lost 2 bases and J 5 bases, leaving 8 bases between the germline ends. In nucleotides, the CDR3 is TGCGCCAGCAGCTTAAGTCAGAACGAGCAGTACTTC. Translation: CASSLSQNEQYF.

V gene TRBV18 combines with J gene TRBJ2-5; 11 bases map to TRBD2. Germline loops: CDR1 KGHSH, CDR2 LQKENI. The CDR3 is made up of 16 amino acids. V gave up 3 bases and J gave up 4 bases; unmatched junction bases: 7. DNA for the CDR3: TGTGCCAGCTCACCGACCCGTAGCGGGAGGGGAGAGACCCAGTACTTC. Translated: CASSPTRSGRGETQYF.

The chain recombines TRBV5-6 with TRBJ2-7, with a possible D match to TRBD2 (5 bases). V was trimmed by 0 bases and J by 2 bases, leaving 9 bases between them. The length of the CDR3 is 14 residues. Germline assignment: CDR1 SGHDT and CDR2 YYEEEE. The CDR3 region has the DNA TGTGCCAGCAGCTTGGCGGCGGGCCCCTACGAGCAGTACTTC. Amino acids: CASSLAAGPYEQYF.

This clonotype was seen repeatedly, ten times or more. The chain joins TRBV15 to TRBJ2-1, with unresolved D. This CDR3 comprises 12 residues. Trimming left V 3 bases short and J 6 bases short, with 6 bases between. CDR1 is LNHNV, CDR2 YYDKDF, per germline (reference sequence). The CDR3 region is CATSSLLNEQFF. The CDR3 bases are TGTGCCACCAGCAGCCTCCTCAATGAGCAGTTCTTC. Full variable domain (remainder filled in from reference TRBV15 and TRBJ2-1): DAMVIQNPRYQVTQFGKPVTLSCSQTLNHNVMYWYQQKSSQAPKLLFHYYDKDFNNEADTPDNFQSRRPNTSFCFLDIRSPGLGDTAMYLCATSSLLNEQFFGPGTRLTVL.

With regard to this clonotype: A read error may explain this, as a much larger clone is one base away. This chain links TRBV2 with TRBJ2-7, with D perhaps matching TRBD1 or TRBD2 (6 bases each). Germline V gene sequence: CDR1 SNHLY, CDR2 FYNNEI. V was trimmed by 6 bases and J by 0 bases, leaving 15 bases between them. There are 15 residues in the CDR3. The CDR3 loop is CASRKRTAGSYEQYF. The CDR3 DNA sequence: TGTGCCAGCAGGAAAAGGACAGCGGGCTCCTACGAGCAGTACTTC.